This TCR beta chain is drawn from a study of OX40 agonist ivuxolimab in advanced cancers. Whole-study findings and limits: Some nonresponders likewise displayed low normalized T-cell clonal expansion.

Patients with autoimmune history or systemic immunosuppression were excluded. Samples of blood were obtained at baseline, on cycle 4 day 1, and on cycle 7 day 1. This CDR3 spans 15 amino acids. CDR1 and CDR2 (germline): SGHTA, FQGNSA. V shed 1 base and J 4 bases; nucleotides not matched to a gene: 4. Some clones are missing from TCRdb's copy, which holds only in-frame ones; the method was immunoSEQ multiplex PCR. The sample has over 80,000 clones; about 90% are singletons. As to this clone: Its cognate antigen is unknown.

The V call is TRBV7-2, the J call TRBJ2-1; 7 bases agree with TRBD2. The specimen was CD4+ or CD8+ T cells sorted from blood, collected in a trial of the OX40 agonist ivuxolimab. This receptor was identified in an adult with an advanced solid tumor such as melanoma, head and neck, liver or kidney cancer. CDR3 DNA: TGTGCCAGCAGCTTAGTTAGCGGGCAATACAATGAGCAGTTCTTC. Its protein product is CASSLVSGQYNEQFF.